Sequencing of this T cell receptor (beta chain) was carried out in a study of blood T cell repertoires in COVID-19. Overall study: Researchers got acute and convalescent COVID-19 samples from the United States, Italy and Spain. PBMCs, B-cell-depleted T cells, or T cells were the source of the cDNA or gDNA that made up the material.

Study processing details: For nucleated cells, counts were estimated from reference gene primer amplification. This table comes from immunoSEQ multiplex PCR, and its TCRdb copy is limited to in-frame clones, with some not included. V and J calls and clone size follow that table, whereas D and trimming were derived from the DNA. The sample yields roughly 75,000 clones, around 89% seen once. Germline values: CDR1 LGHDT, CDR2 YNNKEL (reference sequence). The CDR3 is 16 amino acids. The V gene lost 2 bases and the J gene lost 4 bases, with 17 bases spanning the gap. The sample was peripheral blood. V usage is TRBV3-1 (or the pseudogene TRBV3-2) and J usage is TRBJ1-2; D is possibly TRBD1 (5 bases). This sequence was found in a man aged 55 to 70 with acute or convalescent COVID-19. The CDR3 here is CASSQMPGSGLYGYTF. DNA of the CDR3: TGTGCCAGCAGCCAAATGCCCGGGTCAGGGCTCTATGGCTACACCTTC.